These 10 T cell receptor beta chains originate from one sample sequenced in a study of CXCR3-negative and CXCR3-positive naive CD8 T cells. UMI labels and 5' RACE were used to prepare the TRB cDNA libraries. TCRdb processed the 5' RACE reads again and assigns one entry to each CDR3 protein, with no DNA. The listing records 150,000 to 160,000 distinct CDR3 sequences. These TCRs' antigens remain unknown. Study-wide points: More hydrophobic TRB CDR3s were found in CXCR3-positive naive cells than in CXCR3-negative naive cells.

Sequenced input: naive CXCR3+ CD8+ T cells from blood. Stated subset: CD45RO-CCR7+CD27+CD95- naive CD8+ T cells expressing CXCR3 (TNR3+). All receptors come from a human donor in good health. Some clones in this sample may be carry-over from other donors' samples.

V and J are TRBV28 and TRBJ2-3; absent DNA, TCRdb's TRBD1 call cannot be checked. Germline V gives CDR1 MDHEN, CDR2 SYDVKM. The CDR3 length is 15 residues. CDR3: CASSSTAGGTDTQYF.

This sequence joins TRBV19 and TRBJ2-1; TCRdb designates TRBD1, a call that cannot be tested without DNA. Germline CDR1 is LNHDA and CDR2 is SQIVND (reference sequence). This CDR3 has 14 residues. CDR3 sequence reads: CASSILGAYNEQFF.

The chain links TRBV7-6 to TRBJ2-3; the D gene TCRdb calls, TRBD1, cannot be checked with no DNA. CDR3 length: 16 residues. Germline values: CDR1 SGHVS, CDR2 FNYEAQ. This chain's CDR3 is CASSPEGTGSTDTQYF.

This chain uses TRBV20-1 with TRBJ2-1; TCRdb returns TRBD1, unconfirmable since there is no DNA. The CDR3 length is 15 residues. In germline, CDR1 is DFQATT, CDR2 SNEGSKA (reference sequence). The CDR3: CSAIGPADTSNEHFF.

The J gene is TRBJ2-7, the V gene TRBV28; TCRdb calls TRBD1, which cannot be checked without DNA. There are 15 residues in the CDR3. Germline CDR1 reads MDHEN; CDR2 reads SYDVKM. The CDR3 spells CASSFRGPASYEQYF.

The rearrangement uses TRBV5-6 and TRBJ2-7; TCRdb names TRBD1, which stays unverified in the absence of DNA. This CDR3 region has 14 residues. CDR1 SGHDT and CDR2 YYEEEE come from the germline V gene. This CDR3 is CASSDGTAGNEQYF.

The rearrangement joins TRBV4-2 to TRBJ2-7; with no DNA, the TCRdb D assignment of TRBD1 cannot be verified. CDR3 length: 13 residues. The germline V gene has CDR1 LGHNA and CDR2 YNFKEQ. CDR3 amino acids: CASSPTEAYEQYF.

The chain employs TRBV20-1 and TRBJ2-1; TCRdb outputs TRBD1, but without DNA this stays unchecked. CDR1 is DFQATT and CDR2 is SNEGSKA in the germline V gene (reference sequence). The CDR3 is 16 amino acids. The CDR3 is CSARVDRGPRADEQFF.

The rearrangement uses TRBV7-8 and TRBJ2-1. This CDR3 has 16 amino acids. Germline CDR1 is SGHVS and CDR2 is FQNEAQ. The CDR3 region is CASSLPGPNSYNEQFF. Full variable domain (outside the CDR3, taken from reference TRBV7-8 and TRBJ2-1): GAGVSQSPRYKVAKRGQDVALRCDPISGHVSLFWYQQALGQGPEFLTYFQNEAQLDKSGLPSDRFFAERPEGSVSTLKIQRTQQEDSAVYLCASSLPGPNSYNEQFFGPGTRLTVL.

The rearrangement uses TRBV28 and TRBJ2-7; as DNA is missing, the TRBD2 call by TCRdb cannot be tested. Germline V gene lookup returns CDR1 MDHEN and CDR2 SYDVKM. The CDR3 spans 12 residues. CDR3 protein: CASSSRGDEQYF.